The sequence of this T cell receptor (beta chain) was determined in a study of CD8+ T cells in alopecia areata. This clone was counted between two and nine times. The treatment was: oral pan-JAK inhibitor, 5-10 mg twice daily. cDNA reverse transcribed from extracted RNA served as the sequencing template. Clones were read by immunoSEQ multiplex PCR, and TCRdb kept only the in-frame ones, dropping some. The table has over 80,000 clones, 44% seen once. Trimming left V 6 bases short and J 2 bases short, with 17 bases between. CDR1 is MNHEY and CDR2 is SMNVEV in the germline V gene (reference sequence). This CDR3 has 15 residues.

The sequencing here drew on CD8+ T cells sorted from blood, taken at week 24, from a patient treated with tofacitinib. This clonotype was sampled from a human donor with alopecia areata. This sequence joins TRBV27 and TRBJ2-7; D uncertain. The CDR3 coding sequence is TGTGCCAGCAGCCCCAAGAGCGTTGCGGCCTACGAGCAGTACTTC. As protein: CASSPKSVAAYEQYF.